This T cell receptor beta chain came from a study of OX40 agonist ivuxolimab in advanced cancers. Study outcomes and limitations: At doses 0.1 to 3.0 mg/kg, CD4+ and CD8+ clones expanded. Averaging showed that CD8+ T cells had more expanded clones than CD4+ did.

The sampling schedule covered blood at baseline, cycle 4 day 1, and cycle 7 day 1. CDR3 length: 15 residues. Germline V gene lookup returns CDR1 LNHDA and CDR2 SQIVND (reference sequence). V dropped 3 bases and J dropped 5 bases, with 14 bases sitting between them. The repertoire was sequenced with immunoSEQ multiplex PCR; TCRdb's copy has only in-frame clones and lacks some. The repertoire holds about 93,000 clones, with about 88% as singletons. As to this clone: Its antigen is still unknown.

This rearrangement joins TRBV19 to TRBJ2-1; a weak D match, TRBD1 (7 bases). This specimen was CD4+ or CD8+ T cells sorted from blood, taken in a trial of the OX40 agonist ivuxolimab. The sequence derives from an adult with an advanced solid tumor such as melanoma, head and neck, liver or kidney cancer. The CDR3, as DNA: TGTGCCAGTAGTATCGCTGGCAGGGGGGACAATGAGCAGTTCTTC. Translation gives CASSIAGRGDNEQFF. The whole variable domain, filled in from reference TRBV19 and TRBJ2-1, reads DGGITQSPKYLFRKEGQNVTLSCEQNLNHDAMYWYRQDPGQGLRLIYYSQIVNDFQKGDIAEGYSVSREKKESFPLTVTSAQKNPTAFYLCASSIAGRGDNEQFFGPGTRLTVL.